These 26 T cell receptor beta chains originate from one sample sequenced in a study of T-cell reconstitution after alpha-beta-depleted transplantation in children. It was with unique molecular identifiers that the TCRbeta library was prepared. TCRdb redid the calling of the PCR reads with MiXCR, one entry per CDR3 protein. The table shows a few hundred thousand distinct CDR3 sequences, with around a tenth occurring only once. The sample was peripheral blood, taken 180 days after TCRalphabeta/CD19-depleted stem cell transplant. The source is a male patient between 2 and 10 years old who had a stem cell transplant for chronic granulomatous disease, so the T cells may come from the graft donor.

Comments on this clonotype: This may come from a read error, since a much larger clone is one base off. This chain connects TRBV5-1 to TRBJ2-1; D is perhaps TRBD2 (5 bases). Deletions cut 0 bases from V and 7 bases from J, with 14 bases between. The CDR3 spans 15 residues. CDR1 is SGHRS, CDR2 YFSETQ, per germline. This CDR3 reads CASSLELESGNEQFF. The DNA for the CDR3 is TGCGCCAGCAGCTTGGAACTAGAGTCGGGGAATGAGCAGTTCTTC.

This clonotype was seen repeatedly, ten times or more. This chain's CDR3 is CASSLTGTDTQYF. The CDR3 nucleotides are TGTGCCAGCAGTTTGACAGGCACAGATACGCAGTATTTT. V and J are TRBV12-3 or TRBV12-4 and TRBJ2-3; a possible D gene is TRBD1 (5 bases). The V end lost 3 bases, the J end lost 1 base, and 5 bases lay between the germline ends. The CDR3 is 13 amino acids.

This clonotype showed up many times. The CDR3 reads CASLGDRAYTDTQYF. The CDR3 region has the DNA TGTGCCTCCTTAGGCGACAGGGCGTACACAGATACGCAGTATTTT. The chain carries TRBV10-3 and TRBJ2-3; 7 nucleotides agree with TRBD1. From germline, CDR1 is ENHRY and CDR2 SYGVKD. With 11 bases clipped from V and 2 bases from J, the junction kept 13 bases outside the gene matches. The CDR3 runs 15 residues.

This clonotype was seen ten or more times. CDR3 nucleotide sequence: TGCGCCAGCAGTAACGGACAGGCAACCTACGAGCAGTACTTC. Translating it yields CASSNGQATYEQYF. The V and J genes are TRBV10-2 and TRBJ2-7; 7 nucleotides align to TRBD1. CDR1 and CDR2 (germline): WSHSY, SAAADI. The CDR3 consists of 14 residues. With 5 bases clipped from V and 2 bases from J, the junction kept 6 bases outside the gene matches.

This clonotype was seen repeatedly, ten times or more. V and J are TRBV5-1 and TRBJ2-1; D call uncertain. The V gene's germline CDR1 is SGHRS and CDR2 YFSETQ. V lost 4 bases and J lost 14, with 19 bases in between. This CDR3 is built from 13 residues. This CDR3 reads CASSLGSPPREFF. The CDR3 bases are TGCGCCAGCAGCCTGGGAAGTCCACCCCGGGAGTTCTTC. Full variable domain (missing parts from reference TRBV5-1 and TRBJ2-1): KAGVTQTPRYLIKTRGQQVTLSCSPISGHRSVSWYQQTPGQGLQFLFEYFSETQRNKGNFPGRFSGRQFSNSRSEMNVSTLELGDSALYLCASSLGSPPREFFGPGTRLTVL.

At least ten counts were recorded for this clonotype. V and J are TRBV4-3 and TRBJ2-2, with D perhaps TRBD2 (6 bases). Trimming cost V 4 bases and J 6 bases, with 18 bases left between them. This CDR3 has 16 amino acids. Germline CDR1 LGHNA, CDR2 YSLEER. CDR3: CASSPHGGVGSGELFF. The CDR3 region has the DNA TGCGCCAGCAGCCCCCATGGAGGGGTCGGGTCCGGGGAGCTGTTTTTT.

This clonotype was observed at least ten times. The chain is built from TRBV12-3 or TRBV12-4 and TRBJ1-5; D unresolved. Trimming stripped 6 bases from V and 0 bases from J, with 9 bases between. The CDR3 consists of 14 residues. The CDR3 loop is CASSWVYSNQPQHF. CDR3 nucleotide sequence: TGTGCCAGCAGCTGGGTGTATAGCAATCAGCCCCAGCATTTT.

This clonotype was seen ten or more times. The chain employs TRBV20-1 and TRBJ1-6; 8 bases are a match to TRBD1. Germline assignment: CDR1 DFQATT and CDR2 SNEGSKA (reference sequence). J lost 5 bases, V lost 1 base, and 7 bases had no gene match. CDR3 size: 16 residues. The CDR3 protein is CSARVVTGGNNSPLHF. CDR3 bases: TGCAGTGCTAGAGTCGTAACAGGGGGAAATAATTCACCCCTCCACTTT.

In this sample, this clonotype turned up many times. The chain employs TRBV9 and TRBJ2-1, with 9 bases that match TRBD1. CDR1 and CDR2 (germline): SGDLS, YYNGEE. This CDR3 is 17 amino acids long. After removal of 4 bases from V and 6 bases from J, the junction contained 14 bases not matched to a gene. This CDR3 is CASSNRQGEFASNEQFF. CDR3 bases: TGTGCCAGCAGCAATCGACAGGGGGAATTTGCATCCAATGAGCAGTTCTTC.

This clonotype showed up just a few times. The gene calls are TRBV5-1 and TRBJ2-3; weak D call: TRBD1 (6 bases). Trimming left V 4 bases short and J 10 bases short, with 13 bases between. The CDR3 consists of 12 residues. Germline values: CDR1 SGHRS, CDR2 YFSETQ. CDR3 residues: CASSPPGTPQYF. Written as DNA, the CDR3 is TGCGCCAGCAGCCCGCCGGGGACACCGCAGTATTTT. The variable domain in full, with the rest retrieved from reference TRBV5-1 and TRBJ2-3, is KAGVTQTPRYLIKTRGQQVTLSCSPISGHRSVSWYQQTPGQGLQFLFEYFSETQRNKGNFPGRFSGRQFSNSRSEMNVSTLELGDSALYLCASSPPGTPQYFGPGTRLTVL.

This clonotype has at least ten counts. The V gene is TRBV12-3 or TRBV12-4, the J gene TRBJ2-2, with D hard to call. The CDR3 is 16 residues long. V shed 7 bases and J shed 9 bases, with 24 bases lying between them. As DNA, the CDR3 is TGTGCCAGCAATACTGAGGCCTACCCGAGAGGTCGGGAGCTGTTTTTT. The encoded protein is CASNTEAYPRGRELFF.

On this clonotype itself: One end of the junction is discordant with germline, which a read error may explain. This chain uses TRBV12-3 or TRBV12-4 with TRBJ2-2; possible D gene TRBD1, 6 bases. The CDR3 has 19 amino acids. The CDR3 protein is CASCFSSRGSVRDTGELFF. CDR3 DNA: TGTGCCAGCTGTTTCAGCAGCAGGGGCTCAGTACGGGACACCGGGGAGCTGTTTTTT.

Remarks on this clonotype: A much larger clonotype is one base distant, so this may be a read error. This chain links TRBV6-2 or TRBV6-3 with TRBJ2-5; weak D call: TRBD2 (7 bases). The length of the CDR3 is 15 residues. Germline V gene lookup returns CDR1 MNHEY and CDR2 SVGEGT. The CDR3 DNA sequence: TGTGCCAGCAGATACTCTTTAGGGGGGGAAGAGACCCAGTACTTC. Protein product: CASRYSLGGEETQYF.

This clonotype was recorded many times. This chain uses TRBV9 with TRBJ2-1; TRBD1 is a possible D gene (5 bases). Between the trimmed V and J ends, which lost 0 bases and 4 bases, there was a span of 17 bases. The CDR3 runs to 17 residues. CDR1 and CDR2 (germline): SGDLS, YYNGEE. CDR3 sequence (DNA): TGTGCCAGCAGCGTAGGTGGTTGGGGCGCAGCGTACAATGAGCAGTTCTTC. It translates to CASSVGGWGAAYNEQFF.

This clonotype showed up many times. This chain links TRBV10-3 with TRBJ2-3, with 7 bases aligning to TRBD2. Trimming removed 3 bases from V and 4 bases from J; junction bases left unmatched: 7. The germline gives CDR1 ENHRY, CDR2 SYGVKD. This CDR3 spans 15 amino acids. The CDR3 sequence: CAISDNSGDPDTQYF. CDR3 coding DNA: TGTGCCATCAGTGATAACAGCGGGGACCCAGATACGCAGTATTTT.

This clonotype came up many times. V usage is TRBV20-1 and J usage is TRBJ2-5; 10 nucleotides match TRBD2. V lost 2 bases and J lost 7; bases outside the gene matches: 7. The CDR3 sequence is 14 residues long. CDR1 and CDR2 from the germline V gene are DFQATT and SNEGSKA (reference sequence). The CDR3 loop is CSARPSGGPMTQYF. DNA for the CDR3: TGCAGTGCTAGACCTAGCGGGGGACCCATGACCCAGTACTTC.

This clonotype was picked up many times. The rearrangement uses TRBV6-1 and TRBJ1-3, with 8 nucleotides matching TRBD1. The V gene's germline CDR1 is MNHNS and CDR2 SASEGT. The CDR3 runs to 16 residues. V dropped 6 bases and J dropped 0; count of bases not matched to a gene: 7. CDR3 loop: CASSPDRAFSGNTIYF. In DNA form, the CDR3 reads TGTGCCAGCAGCCCGGACAGGGCCTTCTCTGGAAACACCATATATTTT.

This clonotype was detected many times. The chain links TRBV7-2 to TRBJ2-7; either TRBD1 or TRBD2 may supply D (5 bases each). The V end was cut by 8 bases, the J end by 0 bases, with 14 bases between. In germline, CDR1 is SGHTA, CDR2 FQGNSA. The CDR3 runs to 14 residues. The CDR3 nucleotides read TGTGCCAGCTCAGGGACCCGCGCCTCCTACGAGCAGTACTTC. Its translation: CASSGTRASYEQYF.

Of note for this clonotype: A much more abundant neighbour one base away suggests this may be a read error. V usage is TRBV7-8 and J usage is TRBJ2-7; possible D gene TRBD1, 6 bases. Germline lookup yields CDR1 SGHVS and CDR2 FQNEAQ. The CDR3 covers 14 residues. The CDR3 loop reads CASRLLLQGAEQYF. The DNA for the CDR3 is TGTGCCAGCCGCTTACTCCTACAGGGCGCCGAGCAGTACTTC.

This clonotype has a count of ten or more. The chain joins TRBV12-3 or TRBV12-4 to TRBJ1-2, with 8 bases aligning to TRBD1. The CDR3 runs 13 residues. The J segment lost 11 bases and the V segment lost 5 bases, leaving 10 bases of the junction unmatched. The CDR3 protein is CASSPRTGTRYTF. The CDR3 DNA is TGTGCCAGCAGTCCCCGGACAGGGACGAGGTACACCTTC.

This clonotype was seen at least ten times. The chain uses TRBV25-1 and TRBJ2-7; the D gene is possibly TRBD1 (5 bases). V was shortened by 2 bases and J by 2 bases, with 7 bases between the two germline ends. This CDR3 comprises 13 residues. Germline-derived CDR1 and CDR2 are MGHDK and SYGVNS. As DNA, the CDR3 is TGTGCCAGCAGTGAAGACAGCGCCTACGAGCAGTACTTC. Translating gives CASSEDSAYEQYF.

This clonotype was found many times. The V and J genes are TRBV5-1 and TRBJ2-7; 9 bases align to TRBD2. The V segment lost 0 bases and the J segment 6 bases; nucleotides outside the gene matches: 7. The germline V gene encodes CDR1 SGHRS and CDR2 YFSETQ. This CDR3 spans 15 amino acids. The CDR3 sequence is CASSLVLREGSEQYF. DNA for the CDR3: TGCGCCAGCAGCTTGGTCTTGCGGGAGGGTTCCGAGCAGTACTTC.

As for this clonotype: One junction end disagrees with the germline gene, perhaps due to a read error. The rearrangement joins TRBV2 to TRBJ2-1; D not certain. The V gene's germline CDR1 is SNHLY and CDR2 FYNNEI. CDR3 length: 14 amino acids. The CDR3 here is CASSTRIPFHEQFF. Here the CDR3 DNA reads TGTGCCAGCAGCACCCGGATTCCCTTCCATGAACAGTTCTTC.

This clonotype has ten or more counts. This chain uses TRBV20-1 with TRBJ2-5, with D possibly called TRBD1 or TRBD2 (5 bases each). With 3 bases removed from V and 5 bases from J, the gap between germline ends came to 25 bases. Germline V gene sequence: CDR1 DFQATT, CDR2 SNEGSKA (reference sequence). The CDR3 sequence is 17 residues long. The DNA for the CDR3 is TGCAGTGCTAGTGTTGGGGCTAGTAAAGGATGGGGGGAGACCCAGTACTTC. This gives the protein CSASVGASKGWGETQYF.

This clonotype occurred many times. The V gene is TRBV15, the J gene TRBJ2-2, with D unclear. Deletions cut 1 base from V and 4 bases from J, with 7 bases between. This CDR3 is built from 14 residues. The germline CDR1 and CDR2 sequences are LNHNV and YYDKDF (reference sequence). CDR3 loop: CATSRGETTGELFF. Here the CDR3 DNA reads TGTGCCACCAGCAGAGGGGAAACCACCGGGGAGCTGTTTTTT.

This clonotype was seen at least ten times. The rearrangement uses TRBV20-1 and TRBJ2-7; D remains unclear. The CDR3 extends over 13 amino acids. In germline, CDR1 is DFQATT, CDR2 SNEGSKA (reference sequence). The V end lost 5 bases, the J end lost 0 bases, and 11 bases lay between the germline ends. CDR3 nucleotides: TGCAGTGCTCTGGACCTGATCTCCTACGAGCAGTACTTC. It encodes CSALDLISYEQYF.